This TCR beta chain was observed in a study of T cells after yellow fever vaccination. The overall study: Those fractions that held only low numbers of cells were prepared using the SMART-Seq v4 Ultra Low Input RNA kit.

Study results and limitations: Some clonotypes were seen in both the CD4 and the CD8 compartments. These made up a small share and likely arose from convergent recombination.

Germline CDR1 SQVTM, CDR2 ANQGSEA. With 5 bases removed from V and 1 base from J, the gap between germline ends came to 11 bases. There are 13 residues in the CDR3. In TCRdb, the 5' RACE reads were re-called with MiXCR into one record per CDR3 protein. The sample contains some 390,000 distinct CDR3 sequences, roughly a sixth of which appear only once. This clonotype was seen only a few times. Its specificity is unknown. The TCR sequence derives from a man younger than 35 who received the YFV17D yellow fever vaccine. Sequencing was performed on PBMCs, taken before the yellow fever booster vaccination. The chain is built from TRBV29-1 and TRBJ1-2; D may be TRBD1 (6 bases). In DNA, the CDR3 is TGCAGCGTTAACAGGGTTCTTAACTATGGCTACACCTTC. The encoded protein is CSVNRVLNYGYTF.